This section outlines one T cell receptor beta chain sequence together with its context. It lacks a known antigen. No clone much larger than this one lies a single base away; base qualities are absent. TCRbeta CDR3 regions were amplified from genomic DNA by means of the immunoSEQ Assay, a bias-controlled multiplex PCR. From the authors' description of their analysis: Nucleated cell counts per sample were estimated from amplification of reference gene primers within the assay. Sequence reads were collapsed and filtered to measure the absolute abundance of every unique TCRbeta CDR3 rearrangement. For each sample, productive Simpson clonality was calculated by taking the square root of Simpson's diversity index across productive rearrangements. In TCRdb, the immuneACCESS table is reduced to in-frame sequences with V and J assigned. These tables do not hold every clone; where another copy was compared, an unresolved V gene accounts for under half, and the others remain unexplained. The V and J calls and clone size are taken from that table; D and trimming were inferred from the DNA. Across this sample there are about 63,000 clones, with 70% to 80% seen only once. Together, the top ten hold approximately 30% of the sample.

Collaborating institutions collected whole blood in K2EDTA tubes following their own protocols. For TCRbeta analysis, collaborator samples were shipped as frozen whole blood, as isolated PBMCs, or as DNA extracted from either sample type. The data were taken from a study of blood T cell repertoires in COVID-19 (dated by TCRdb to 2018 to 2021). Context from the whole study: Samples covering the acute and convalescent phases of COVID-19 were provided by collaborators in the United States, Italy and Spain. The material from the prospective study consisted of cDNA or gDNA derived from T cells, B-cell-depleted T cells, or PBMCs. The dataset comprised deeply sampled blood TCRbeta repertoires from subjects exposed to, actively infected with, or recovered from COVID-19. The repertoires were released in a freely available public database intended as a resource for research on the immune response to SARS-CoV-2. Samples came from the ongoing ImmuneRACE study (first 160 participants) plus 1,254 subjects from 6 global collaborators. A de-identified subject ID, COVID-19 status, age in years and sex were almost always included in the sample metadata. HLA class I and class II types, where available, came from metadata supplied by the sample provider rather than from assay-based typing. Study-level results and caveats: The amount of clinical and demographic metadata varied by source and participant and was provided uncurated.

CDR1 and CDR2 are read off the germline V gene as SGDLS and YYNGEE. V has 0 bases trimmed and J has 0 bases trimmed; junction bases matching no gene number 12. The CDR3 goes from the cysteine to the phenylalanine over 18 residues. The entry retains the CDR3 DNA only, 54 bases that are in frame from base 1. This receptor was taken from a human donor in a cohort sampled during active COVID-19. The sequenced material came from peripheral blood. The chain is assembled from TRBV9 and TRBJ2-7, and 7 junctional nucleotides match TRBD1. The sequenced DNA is TGTGCCAGCAGCGTAGGCGACAGGGTTGAGGGTGGCTCCTACGAGCAGTACTTC. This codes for CASSVGDRVEGGSYEQYF.